The 21 T cell receptor beta chains given below trace back to one sample, sequenced in a study of CD8 T cells in Susac syndrome. Reverse transcription used about 0.45 to 1 ug RNA and random hexamers. TCRdb re-derived calls from the immunoSEQ multiplex PCR reads in MiXCR, one entry per CDR3 protein. The sample gives about 300,000 distinct CDR3 sequences, about 90% of which show up once; less than 0.08% is in the top ten. The sequenced sample was CD4+ T cells from PBMCs. The source is a human donor with multiple sclerosis.

The chain carries TRBV19 and TRBJ2-2; no clear D. V lost 3 bases, J lost 3 bases, and 8 bases lay in between. The length of the CDR3 is 14 residues. Germline CDR1 LNHDA, CDR2 SQIVND (reference sequence). This CDR3 is CASSIRLYTGELFF. DNA for the CDR3: TGTGCCAGTAGTATCAGGCTTTACACCGGGGAGCTGTTTTTT.

This clonotype was detected only a few times. The genes are TRBV18 and TRBJ1-2, with 9 bases identical to TRBD1. J was trimmed by 7 bases and V by 6 bases; bases with no gene match: 6. The CDR3 totals 13 residues. Germline CDR1 is KGHSH and CDR2 is LQKENI. The CDR3 reads CASSPGTGFGYTF. The CDR3 nucleotides read TGTGCCAGCTCTCCCGGGACAGGGTTTGGCTACACCTTC.

This chain links TRBV5-1 with TRBJ2-5, with TRBD2 matching 11 bases. V lost 5 bases and J lost 3; bases outside the gene matches: 6. Germline CDR1 is SGHRS and CDR2 is YFSETQ. The CDR3 totals 15 residues. The chain's CDR3 is CASRGSGGAEETQYF. CDR3 nucleotides: TGCGCCAGCAGAGGTAGCGGGGGGGCCGAAGAGACCCAGTACTTC. The full variable domain, in which reference TRBV5-1 and TRBJ2-5 provide the parts outside the CDR3, is KAGVTQTPRYLIKTRGQQVTLSCSPISGHRSVSWYQQTPGQGLQFLFEYFSETQRNKGNFPGRFSGRQFSNSRSEMNVSTLELGDSALYLCASRGSGGAEETQYFGPGTRLLVL.

This chain joins TRBV9 and TRBJ1-6; D gene unclear. The CDR3 has 14 amino acids. Trimming pared 2 bases from V and 8 bases from J, leaving 11 bases between. Germline CDR1 reads SGDLS; CDR2 reads YYNGEE. The CDR3: CASSVPGSDSPLHF. CDR3 sequence (DNA): TGTGCCAGCAGCGTTCCGGGGAGCGATTCACCCCTCCACTTT.

V is TRBV7-2 and J is TRBJ2-7; D is ambiguous. Per the germline V gene, CDR1 is SGHTA and CDR2 is FQGNSA. The V end was cut by 3 bases, the J end by 5 bases, with 8 bases between. The CDR3 has 12 residues. The CDR3 loop reads CASSFNLNEQYF. The DNA for the CDR3 is TGTGCCAGCAGCTTTAACCTCAACGAGCAGTACTTC.

The chain combines TRBV6-5 with TRBJ2-7; 9 bases are shared with TRBD2. The germline CDR1 and CDR2 sequences are MNHEY and SVGAGI. V trimming: 7 bases; J trimming: 0 bases; junction bases outside the gene matches: 7. The CDR3 is made up of 15 amino acids. The CDR3 coding sequence is TGTGCCAGCAAGACGGCGGGGGGGAGCTCCTACGAGCAGTACTTC. It yields the protein CASKTAGGSSYEQYF.

J is TRBJ2-7 and V is TRBV3-1, with D tentatively TRBD2 (5 bases). Per the germline V gene, CDR1 is LGHDT and CDR2 is YNNKEL (reference sequence). CDR3 length: 14 amino acids. The V end was cut by 4 bases, the J end by 0 bases, with 10 bases between. The CDR3 loop reads CASSLIGSSYEQYF. CDR3 in DNA: TGTGCCAGCAGCCTGATTGGGAGCTCCTACGAGCAGTACTTC.

V usage is TRBV20-1 and J usage is TRBJ1-1; 8 positions agree with TRBD1. The germline gives CDR1 DFQATT, CDR2 SNEGSKA (reference sequence). This CDR3 has 14 amino acids. The V segment lost 6 bases and the J segment 1 base; nucleotides outside the gene matches: 7. CDR3 sequence (DNA): TGCAGTGCCCCACCCGGGACAGGGAACACTGAAGCTTTCTTT. Its protein is CSAPPGTGNTEAFF.

The rearrangement joins TRBV3-1 to TRBJ2-7; 8 bases align to TRBD2. The CDR3 runs to 15 residues. The J segment lost 3 bases and the V segment lost 1 base, leaving 5 bases of the junction unmatched. Germline-derived CDR1 and CDR2 are LGHDT and YNNKEL (reference sequence). The CDR3 reads CASSQGVSGDYEQYF. DNA for the CDR3: TGTGCCAGCAGCCAAGGAGTTAGCGGGGACTACGAGCAGTACTTC.

The rearrangement joins TRBV5-1 to TRBJ2-3; 10 positions match TRBD2. J gave up 4 bases and V 6 bases, and 5 bases lay outside the gene matches. CDR1 SGHRS and CDR2 YFSETQ come from the germline V gene. The CDR3 has 14 residues. The CDR3, as DNA: TGCGCCAGCACGCTAGCGGGAGAGGCAGATACGCAGTATTTT. Residues: CASTLAGEADTQYF.

This chain links TRBV5-4 with TRBJ2-2; 9 bases map to TRBD1. Trimming at V came to 3 bases and at J to 7 bases, leaving 7 bases not matched to a gene. CDR1 and CDR2 (germline): SGHNT, YYREEE (reference sequence). This CDR3 spans 15 amino acids. In DNA form, the CDR3 reads TGTGCCAGCAGCTCCGGGACAGGGAGGTACGGGGAGCTGTTTTTT. Its protein is CASSSGTGRYGELFF.

The rearrangement uses TRBV12-3 or TRBV12-4 and TRBJ1-2; D unclear. V dropped 7 bases and J dropped 1 base, with 13 bases sitting between them. This CDR3 has 14 amino acids. The CDR3 DNA reads TGTGCCAGCATCCAGCGTCGGGGTAACTATGGCTACACCTTC. It translates to CASIQRRGNYGYTF.

V usage is TRBV2 and J usage is TRBJ2-2; 7 bases map to TRBD2. The CDR3 covers 22 residues. The J segment lost 1 base and the V segment lost 0 bases, leaving 20 bases of the junction unmatched. Per the germline V gene, CDR1 is SNHLY and CDR2 is FYNNEI. The CDR3 loop is CASSEALGGKERDYWNTGELFF. The CDR3 bases are TGTGCCAGCAGTGAAGCGTTGGGGGGGAAGGAAAGGGATTATTGGAACACCGGGGAGCTGTTTTTT.

This clonotype was detected only once. The rearrangement joins TRBV6-6 to TRBJ1-5; D gene unclear. Looked up from germline, CDR1 is MNHNY and CDR2 is SVGAGI (reference sequence). CDR3 length: 16 amino acids. The V gene lost 2 bases and the J gene lost 0 bases, with 11 bases spanning the gap. CDR3 loop: CASSYVQTYSNQPQHF. The CDR3 coding sequence is TGTGCCAGCAGTTACGTCCAGACATATAGCAATCAGCCCCAGCATTTT.

The chain recombines TRBV5-4 with TRBJ1-1, with a tentative D call TRBD1 (5 bases). The germline gives CDR1 SGHNT, CDR2 YYREEE (reference sequence). Trimming took off 4 bases at V and 1 base at J, with 11 bases between the two ends. The length of the CDR3 is 14 residues. CDR3 in DNA: TGTGCCAGCAGCCACGGGACGGCGAACACTGAAGCTTTCTTT. It codes for CASSHGTANTEAFF.

The chain uses TRBV18 and TRBJ2-6; possibly TRBD1 for D (5 bases). Looked up from germline, CDR1 is KGHSH and CDR2 is LQKENI. The CDR3 runs 22 residues. Trimming took 1 base from V and 2 from J, leaving 27 bases between them. The CDR3 DNA sequence: TGTGCCAGCTCACCACGTGGGGCAACGGACGGAACCCATTCTCCTGGGGCCAACGTCCTGACTTTC. Translation gives CASSPRGATDGTHSPGANVLTF.

The rearrangement links TRBV6-5 to TRBJ2-3; 7 nucleotides line up with TRBD2. CDR3 size: 17 residues. Germline V gene data show CDR1 as MNHEY and CDR2 as SVGAGI. J was trimmed by 3 bases and V by 2 bases; bases with no gene match: 11. This chain's CDR3 is CASSYVGLEAGTDTQYF. The DNA for the CDR3 is TGTGCCAGCAGTTACGTAGGACTAGAGGCCGGGACAGATACGCAGTATTTT.

Concerning this clonotype: Germline is not matched at one junction end, which may reflect a read error. J is TRBJ2-5 and V is TRBV7-7; 7 nucleotides align to TRBD1. The length of the CDR3 is 15 residues. CDR1 is SSHAT and CDR2 is FNYEAQ in the germline V gene (reference sequence). CDR3 nucleotides: TGTGCTAGCAGCCCAGGGGGACAGCTCCAAGAGACCCAGTACTTC. Translated: CASSPGGQLQETQYF.

V gene TRBV6-5 combines with J gene TRBJ1-1, with 8 bases matching TRBD1. The CDR3 contains 13 residues. The V and J ends lost 2 bases and 7 bases, in that order; junction bases with no gene match: 3. CDR1 MNHEY and CDR2 SVGAGI come from the germline V gene. CDR3 nucleotide sequence: TGTGCCAGCAGTTACGCGGGGACAGGTGAAGCTTTCTTT. Protein sequence: CASSYAGTGEAFF.

The genes are TRBV18 and TRBJ1-1, with TRBD1 matching 12 bases. J lost 7 bases, V lost 3 bases, and 3 bases had no gene match. Germline V CDR1 and CDR2: KGHSH, LQKENI. The length of the CDR3 is 14 residues. CDR3 amino acids: CASSPGQGASEAFF. The CDR3 nucleotides are TGTGCCAGCTCACCGGGACAGGGGGCGAGTGAAGCTTTCTTT. Full variable domain (outside the CDR3, taken from reference TRBV18 and TRBJ1-1): NAGVMQNPRHLVRRRGQEARLRCSPMKGHSHVYWYRQLPEEGLKFMVYLQKENIIDESGMPKERFSAEFPKEGPSILRIQQVVRGDSAAYFCASSPGQGASEAFFGQGTRLTVV.

The rearrangement uses TRBV15 and TRBJ2-3, with 9 bases matching TRBD1. J lost 2 bases, V lost 4 bases, and 4 bases had no gene match. Germline V gives CDR1 LNHNV, CDR2 YYDKDF (reference sequence). This CDR3 spans 15 amino acids. The CDR3 is CATSKDRGNTDTQYF. As DNA, the CDR3 is TGTGCCACCAGCAAGGACAGGGGTAACACAGATACGCAGTATTTT.